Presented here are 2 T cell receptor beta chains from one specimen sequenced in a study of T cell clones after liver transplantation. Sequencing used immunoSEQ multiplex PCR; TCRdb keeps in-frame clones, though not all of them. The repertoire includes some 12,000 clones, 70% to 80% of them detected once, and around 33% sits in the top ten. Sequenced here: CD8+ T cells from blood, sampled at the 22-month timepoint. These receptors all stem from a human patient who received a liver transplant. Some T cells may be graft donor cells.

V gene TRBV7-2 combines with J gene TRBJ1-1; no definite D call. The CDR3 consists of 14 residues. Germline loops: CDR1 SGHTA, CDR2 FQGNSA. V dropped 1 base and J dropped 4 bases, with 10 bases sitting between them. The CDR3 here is CASSLGAGSTEAFF. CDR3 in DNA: TGTGCCAGCAGCTTAGGGGCAGGTTCCACTGAAGCTTTCTTT.

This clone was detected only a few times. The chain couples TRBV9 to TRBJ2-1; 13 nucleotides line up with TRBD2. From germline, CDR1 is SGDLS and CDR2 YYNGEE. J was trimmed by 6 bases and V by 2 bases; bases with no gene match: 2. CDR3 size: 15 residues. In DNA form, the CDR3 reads TGTGCCAGCAGCGTGACTAGCGGGGGGTTCAATGAGCAGTTCTTC. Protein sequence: CASSVTSGGFNEQFF.